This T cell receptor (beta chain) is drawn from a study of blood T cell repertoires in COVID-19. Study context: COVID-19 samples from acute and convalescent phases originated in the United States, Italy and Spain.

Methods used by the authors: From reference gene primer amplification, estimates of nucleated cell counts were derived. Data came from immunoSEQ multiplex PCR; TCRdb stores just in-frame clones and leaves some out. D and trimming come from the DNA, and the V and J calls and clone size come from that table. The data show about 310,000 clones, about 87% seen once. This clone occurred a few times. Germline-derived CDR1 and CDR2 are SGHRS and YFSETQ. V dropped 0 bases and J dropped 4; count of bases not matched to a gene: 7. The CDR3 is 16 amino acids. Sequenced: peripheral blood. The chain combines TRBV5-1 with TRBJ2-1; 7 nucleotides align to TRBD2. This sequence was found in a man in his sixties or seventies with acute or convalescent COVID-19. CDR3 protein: CASSLVAGEGYNEQFF. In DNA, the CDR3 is TGCGCCAGCAGCTTGGTGGCGGGGGAAGGGTACAATGAGCAGTTCTTC.